This T cell receptor beta chain was observed in a study of T cell responses to AZD1222 COVID-19 vaccine. Study-wide points: Recipients of AZD1222 seropositive at baseline numbered only 5 or 6. A reported finding is that nearly half of spike-specific TCRs target unmutated variant regions. All repertoire sampling was performed exclusively after the peak T cell response. Increases in Spike-specific TCR breadth and depth were seen after two AZD1222 doses.

Assay used: immunoSEQ multiplex PCR; TCRdb lists only in-frame clones, some missing. The sample yields 200,000 to 250,000 clones, about 93% seen once. V lost 1 base and J 6 bases, leaving 10 bases between the germline ends. Germline CDR1 SQVTM, CDR2 ANQGSEA. CDR3 length equals 12 residues. With respect to this clone: The antigen is undetermined.

This sequence was found in an adult in good health. Sample: peripheral blood, taken on day 0 of MenACWY control vaccination. The chain uses TRBV29-1 and TRBJ2-7, with D uncertain. CDR3: CSVEVLPGEQYF. The CDR3, as DNA: TGCAGCGTTGAAGTCCTCCCGGGCGAGCAGTACTTC.